Below, 9 T cell receptor beta chains from the same sample are listed, as sequenced in a study of blood T cells in healthy people across ages. The use of a sample-barcoded 5' primer and a J-beta primer mix characterized a second PCR of 7 to 11 cycles. TCRdb passed the 5' RACE reads through MiXCR, listing each CDR3 protein once. The top ten hold 10% to 15% of the sample, which has hundreds of thousands of distinct CDR3 sequences, 36% seen once. Sequencing was done on a sample of blood. These receptors were obtained from a man younger than 35 in good health.

Remarks on this clonotype: A much larger clone lies a single base off, so this may be a read error. This chain links TRBV10-3 with TRBJ2-1, with D perhaps being TRBD1 or TRBD2 (6 bases each). The CDR3 spans 17 residues. Germline assignment: CDR1 ENHRY and CDR2 SYGVKD. V was pared by 3 bases and J by 10 bases, with 25 bases between. CDR3 sequence: CAISDRFQGSGAYEQFF. The CDR3 coding sequence is TGTGCCATCAGTGATCGTTTCCAGGGGTCGGGAGCCTACGAGCAGTTCTTC.

The chain has TRBV20-1 and TRBJ2-3; D is uncertain. CDR1 is DFQATT, CDR2 SNEGSKA, per germline (reference sequence). V lost 1 base to trimming and J lost 4 bases, with 6 bases between them. This CDR3 is built from 12 residues. Written as DNA, the CDR3 is TGCAGTGCTAGAGCCACCCCAGATACGCAGTATTTT. The encoded protein is CSARATPDTQYF.

Only a few counts were recorded for this clonotype. The chain is built from TRBV14 and TRBJ2-5; D is undetermined. This CDR3 is 16 amino acids long. The germline gives CDR1 SGHDN, CDR2 FVKESK. V was cut by 1 base and J by 2 bases, with 14 bases left in between. CDR3 nucleotides: TGTGCCAGCAGCCAAGGGGTAGTCTCCACGCAAGAGACCCAGTACTTC. Residues: CASSQGVVSTQETQYF.

The rearrangement links TRBV6-5 to TRBJ2-5, with D tentatively TRBD2 (6 bases). Germline CDR1 and CDR2: MNHEY and SVGAGI. There are 17 residues in the CDR3. V was trimmed by 4 bases and J by 1 base, leaving 19 bases between them. As DNA, the CDR3 is TGTGCCAGCAGTTCCCGCCAACTAGCATGGGGCCAAGAGACCCAGTACTTC. Its protein is CASSSRQLAWGQETQYF.

Many counts were recorded for this clonotype. This chain uses TRBV29-1 with TRBJ2-5; D possibly corresponds to TRBD2 (6 bases). Trimming pared 4 bases from V and 1 base from J, leaving 7 bases between. This CDR3 is built from 12 residues. The germline V gene encodes CDR1 SQVTM and CDR2 ANQGSEA. The DNA of the CDR3 is TGCAGCGTTGGGAGGGCCCAAGAGACCCAGTACTTC. Amino acids: CSVGRAQETQYF.

This clonotype was counted a few times. This rearrangement joins TRBV7-2 to TRBJ2-3; TRBD1 matches 8 bases. Trimming took 0 bases from V and 8 from J; bases not matched to a gene: 7. The germline CDR1 and CDR2 sequences are SGHTA and FQGNSA. There are 15 residues in the CDR3. The CDR3 protein is CASSLAGTGGVTQYF. The CDR3 nucleotides are TGTGCCAGCAGCTTAGCGGGAACAGGGGGTGTTACGCAGTATTTT.

The CDR3 nucleotides read TGCGCCAGCAGCCTTCCAGGGGGTTTGCGGTTCTTC. It is translated as CASSLPGGLRFF. The rearrangement uses TRBV4-1 and TRBJ2-1, with 7 nucleotides matching TRBD1. Per germline, CDR1 MGHRA and CDR2 YSYEKL. The CDR3 spans 12 residues. Trimming at V came to 4 bases and at J to 15 bases, leaving 9 bases not matched to a gene.

A note on this clonotype: Being one base from a much bigger clone, this may be a read error. V usage is TRBV9 and J usage is TRBJ2-7; D gene unclear. TRBJ2-5 matches the DNA end more closely, so the J call is doubtful. CDR3 length: 13 amino acids. Looked up from germline, CDR1 is SGDLS and CDR2 is YYNGEE. The CDR3 sequence is CASSLNSQGTQYF. The CDR3 DNA is TGTGCCAGCAGTCTGAACAGTCAAGGGACCCAGTACTTC.

V is TRBV21-1 and J is TRBJ1-1; TRBD1, the table's D call, was not compared with the DNA. TRBV21-1 is reported as a pseudogene. The CDR3 runs to 15 residues. CDR3 nucleotides: TGTGCCAGCAGCAAACAGCAAGGGGTGAACACTGAAGCTTTCTTT. It translates to CASSKQQGVNTEAFF.